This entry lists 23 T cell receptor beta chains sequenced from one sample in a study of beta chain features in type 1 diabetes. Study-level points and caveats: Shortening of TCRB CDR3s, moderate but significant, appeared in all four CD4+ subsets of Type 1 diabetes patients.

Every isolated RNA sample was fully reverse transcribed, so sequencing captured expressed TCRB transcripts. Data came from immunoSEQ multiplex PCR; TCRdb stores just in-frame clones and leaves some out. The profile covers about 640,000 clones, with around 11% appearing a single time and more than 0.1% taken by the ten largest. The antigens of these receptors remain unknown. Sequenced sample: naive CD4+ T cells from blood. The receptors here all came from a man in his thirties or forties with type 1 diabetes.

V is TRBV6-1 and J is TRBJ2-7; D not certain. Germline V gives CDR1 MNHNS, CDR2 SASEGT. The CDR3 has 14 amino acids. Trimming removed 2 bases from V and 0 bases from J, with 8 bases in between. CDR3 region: CASSERFVSYEQYF. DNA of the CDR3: TGTGCCAGCAGTGAACGGTTCGTCTCCTACGAGCAGTACTTC.

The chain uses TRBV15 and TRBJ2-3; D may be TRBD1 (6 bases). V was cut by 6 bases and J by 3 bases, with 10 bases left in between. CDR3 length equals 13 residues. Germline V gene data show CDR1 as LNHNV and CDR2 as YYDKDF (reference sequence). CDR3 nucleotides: TGTGCCACCAGTGGACAGACAACAGATACGCAGTATTTT. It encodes CATSGQTTDTQYF. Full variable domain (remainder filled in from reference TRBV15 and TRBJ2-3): DAMVIQNPRYQVTQFGKPVTLSCSQTLNHNVMYWYQQKSSQAPKLLFHYYDKDFNNEADTPDNFQSRRPNTSFCFLDIRSPGLGDTAMYLCATSGQTTDTQYFGPGTRLTVL.

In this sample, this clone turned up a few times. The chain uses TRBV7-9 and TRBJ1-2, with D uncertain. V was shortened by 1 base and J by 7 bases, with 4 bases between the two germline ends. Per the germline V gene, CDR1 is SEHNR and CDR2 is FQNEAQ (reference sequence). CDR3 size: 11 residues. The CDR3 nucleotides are TGTGCCAGCAGCTTAGTACGTGGCTACACCTTC. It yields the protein CASSLVRGYTF. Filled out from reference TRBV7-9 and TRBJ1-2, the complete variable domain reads DTGVSQNPRHKITKRGQNVTFRCDPISEHNRLYWYRQTLGQGPEFLTYFQNEAQLEKSRLLSDRFSAERPKGSFSTLEIQRTEQGDSAMYLCASSLVRGYTFGSGTRLTVV.

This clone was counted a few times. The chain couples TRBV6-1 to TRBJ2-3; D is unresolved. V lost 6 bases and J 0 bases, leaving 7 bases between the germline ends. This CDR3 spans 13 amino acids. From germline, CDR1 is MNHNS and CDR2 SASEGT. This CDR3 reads CASRTDSTDTQYF. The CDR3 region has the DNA TGTGCCAGCAGGACGGACAGCACAGATACGCAGTATTTT.

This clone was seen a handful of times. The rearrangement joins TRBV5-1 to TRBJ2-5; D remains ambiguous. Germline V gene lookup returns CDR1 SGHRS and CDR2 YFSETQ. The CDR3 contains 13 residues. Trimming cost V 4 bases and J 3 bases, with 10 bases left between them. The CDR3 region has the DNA TGCGCCAGCAGCGATGGTGTAAAAGAGACCCAGTACTTC. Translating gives CASSDGVKETQYF. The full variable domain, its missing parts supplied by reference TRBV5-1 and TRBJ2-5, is KAGVTQTPRYLIKTRGQQVTLSCSPISGHRSVSWYQQTPGQGLQFLFEYFSETQRNKGNFPGRFSGRQFSNSRSEMNVSTLELGDSALYLCASSDGVKETQYFGPGTRLLVL.

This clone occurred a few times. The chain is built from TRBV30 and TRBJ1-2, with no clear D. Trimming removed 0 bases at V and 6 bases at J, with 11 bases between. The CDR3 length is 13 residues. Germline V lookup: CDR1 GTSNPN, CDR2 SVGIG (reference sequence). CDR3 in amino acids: CAWSVGGINGYTF. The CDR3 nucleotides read TGTGCCTGGAGTGTCGGTGGCATAAATGGCTACACCTTC.

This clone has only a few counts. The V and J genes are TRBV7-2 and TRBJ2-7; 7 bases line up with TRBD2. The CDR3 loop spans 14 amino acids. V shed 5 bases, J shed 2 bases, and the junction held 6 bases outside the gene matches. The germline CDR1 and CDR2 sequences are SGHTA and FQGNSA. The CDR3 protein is CASSNPGLAYEQYF. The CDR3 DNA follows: TGTGCCAGCAGCAACCCCGGACTAGCCTACGAGCAGTACTTC.

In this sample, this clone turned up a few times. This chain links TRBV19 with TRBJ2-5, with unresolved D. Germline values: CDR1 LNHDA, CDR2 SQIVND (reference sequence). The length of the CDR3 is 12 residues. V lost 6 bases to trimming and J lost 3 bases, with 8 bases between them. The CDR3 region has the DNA TGTGCCAGTAGAAAAGCTGAAGAGACCCAGTACTTC. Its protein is CASRKAEETQYF. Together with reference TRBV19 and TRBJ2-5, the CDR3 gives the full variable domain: DGGITQSPKYLFRKEGQNVTLSCEQNLNHDAMYWYRQDPGQGLRLIYYSQIVNDFQKGDIAEGYSVSREKKESFPLTVTSAQKNPTAFYLCASRKAEETQYFGPGTRLLVL.

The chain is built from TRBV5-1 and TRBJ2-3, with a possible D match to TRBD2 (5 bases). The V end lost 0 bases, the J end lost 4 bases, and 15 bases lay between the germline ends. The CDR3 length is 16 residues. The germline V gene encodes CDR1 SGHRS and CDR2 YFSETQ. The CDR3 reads CASSLVSPGKPDTQYF. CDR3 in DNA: TGCGCCAGCAGCTTGGTTTCGCCGGGGAAGCCAGATACGCAGTATTTT.

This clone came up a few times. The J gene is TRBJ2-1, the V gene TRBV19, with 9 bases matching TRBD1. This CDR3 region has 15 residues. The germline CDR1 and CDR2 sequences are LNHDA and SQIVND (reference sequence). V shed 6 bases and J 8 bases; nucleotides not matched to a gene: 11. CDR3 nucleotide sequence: TGTGCCAGTAGCCCATTTGGACAGGGGCACCATGAGCAGTTCTTC. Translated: CASSPFGQGHHEQFF.

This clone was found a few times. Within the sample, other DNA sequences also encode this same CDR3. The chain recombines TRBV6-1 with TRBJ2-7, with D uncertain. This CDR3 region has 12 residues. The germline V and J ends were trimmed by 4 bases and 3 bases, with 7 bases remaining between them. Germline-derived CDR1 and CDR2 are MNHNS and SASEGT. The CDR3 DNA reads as TGTGCCAGCAGTGTTGTTAGCTACGAGCAGTACTTC. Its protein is CASSVVSYEQYF.

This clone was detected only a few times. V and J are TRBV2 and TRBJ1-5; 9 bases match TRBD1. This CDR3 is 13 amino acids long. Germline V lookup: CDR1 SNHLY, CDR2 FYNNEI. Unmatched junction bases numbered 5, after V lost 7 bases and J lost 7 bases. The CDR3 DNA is TGTGCCAGCAATACAGGGGGCGGACAGCCCCAGCATTTT. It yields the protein CASNTGGGQPQHF.

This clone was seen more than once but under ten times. CDR3 DNA sequence: TGTGCCAGCAGCTTAGCACCCCCGGGACAGGGGAGCATTCAGTACTTC. Amino acid sequence: CASSLAPPGQGSIQYF. The chain joins TRBV7-6 to TRBJ2-4; TRBD1 aligns across 10 bases. V was pared by 0 bases and J by 9 bases, with 8 bases of the junction left unmatched. This CDR3 has 16 amino acids. Germline-derived CDR1 and CDR2 are SGHVS and FNYEAQ.

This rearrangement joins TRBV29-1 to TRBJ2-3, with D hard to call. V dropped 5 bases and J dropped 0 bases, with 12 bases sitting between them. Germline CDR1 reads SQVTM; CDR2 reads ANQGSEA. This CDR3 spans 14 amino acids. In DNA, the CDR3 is TGCAGCGTTACCGGGCCGTCTAGCACAGATACGCAGTATTTT. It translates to CSVTGPSSTDTQYF.

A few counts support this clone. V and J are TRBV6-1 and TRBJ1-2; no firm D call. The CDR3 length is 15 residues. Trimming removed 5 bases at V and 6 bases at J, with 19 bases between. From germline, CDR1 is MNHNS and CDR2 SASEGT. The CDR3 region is CASSRHTLNLDGYTF. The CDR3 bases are TGTGCCAGCAGTCGACATACTCTTAACTTGGATGGCTACACCTTC.

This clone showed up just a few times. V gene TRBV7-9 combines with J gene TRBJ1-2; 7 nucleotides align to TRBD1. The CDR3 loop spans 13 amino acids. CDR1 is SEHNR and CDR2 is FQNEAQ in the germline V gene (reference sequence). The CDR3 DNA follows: TGTGCTAAAGGAGATACAGGGGTTGGCGGCTACACCTTC. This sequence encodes CAKGDTGVGGYTF.

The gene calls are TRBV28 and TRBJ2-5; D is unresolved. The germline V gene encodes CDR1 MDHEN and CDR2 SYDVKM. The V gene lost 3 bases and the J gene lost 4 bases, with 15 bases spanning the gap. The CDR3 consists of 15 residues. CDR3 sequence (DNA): TGTGCCAGCAGTTTGCCCCCCTCGGGCCGAGAGACCCAGTACTTC. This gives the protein CASSLPPSGRETQYF.

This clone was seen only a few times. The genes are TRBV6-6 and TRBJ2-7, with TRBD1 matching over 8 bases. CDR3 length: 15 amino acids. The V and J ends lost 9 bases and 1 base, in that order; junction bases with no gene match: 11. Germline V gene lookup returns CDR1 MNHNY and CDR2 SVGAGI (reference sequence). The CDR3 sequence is CASGVRDRLSYEQYF. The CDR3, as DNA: TGTGCCAGTGGGGTACGGGACAGGTTGTCCTACGAGCAGTACTTC.

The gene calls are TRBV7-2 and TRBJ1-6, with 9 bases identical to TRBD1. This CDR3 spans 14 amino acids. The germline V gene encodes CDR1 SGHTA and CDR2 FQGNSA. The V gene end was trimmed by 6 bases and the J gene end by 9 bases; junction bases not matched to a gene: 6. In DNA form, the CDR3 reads TGTGCCAGCAGGAGGGACAGGGCATCTTCACCCCTCCACTTT. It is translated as CASRRDRASSPLHF. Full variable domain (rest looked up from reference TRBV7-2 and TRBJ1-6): GAGVSQSPSNKVTEKGKDVELRCDPISGHTALYWYRQSLGQGLEFLIYFQGNSAPDKSGLPSDRFSAERTGGSVSTLTIQRTQQEDSAVYLCASRRDRASSPLHFGNGTRLTVT.

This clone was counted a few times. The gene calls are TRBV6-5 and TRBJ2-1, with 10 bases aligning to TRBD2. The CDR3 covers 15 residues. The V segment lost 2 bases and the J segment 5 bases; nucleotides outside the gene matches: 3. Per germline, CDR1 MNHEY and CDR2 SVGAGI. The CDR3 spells CASSYGLAGDNEQFF. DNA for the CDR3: TGTGCCAGCAGTTACGGGCTAGCGGGGGACAATGAGCAGTTCTTC.

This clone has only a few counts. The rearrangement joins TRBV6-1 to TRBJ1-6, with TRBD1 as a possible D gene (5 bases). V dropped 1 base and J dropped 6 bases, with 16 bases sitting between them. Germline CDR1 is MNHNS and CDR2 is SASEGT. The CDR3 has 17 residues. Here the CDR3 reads CASSEVAGRALNSPLHF. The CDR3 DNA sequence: TGTGCCAGCAGTGAAGTCGCAGGGAGGGCCCTTAATTCACCCCTCCACTTT.

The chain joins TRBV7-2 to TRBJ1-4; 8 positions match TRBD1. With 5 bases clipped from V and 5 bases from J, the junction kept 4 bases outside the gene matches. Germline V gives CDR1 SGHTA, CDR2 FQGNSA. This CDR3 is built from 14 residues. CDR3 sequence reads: CASSRGQANEKLFF. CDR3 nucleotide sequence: TGTGCCAGCAGCCGGGGACAGGCCAATGAAAAACTGTTTTTT.

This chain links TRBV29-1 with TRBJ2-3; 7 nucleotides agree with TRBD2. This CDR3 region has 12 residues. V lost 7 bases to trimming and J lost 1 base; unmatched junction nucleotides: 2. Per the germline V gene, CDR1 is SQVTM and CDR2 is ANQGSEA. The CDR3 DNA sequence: TGCAGCGCCCGGGGGGGCACAGATACGCAGTATTTT. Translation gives CSARGGTDTQYF.